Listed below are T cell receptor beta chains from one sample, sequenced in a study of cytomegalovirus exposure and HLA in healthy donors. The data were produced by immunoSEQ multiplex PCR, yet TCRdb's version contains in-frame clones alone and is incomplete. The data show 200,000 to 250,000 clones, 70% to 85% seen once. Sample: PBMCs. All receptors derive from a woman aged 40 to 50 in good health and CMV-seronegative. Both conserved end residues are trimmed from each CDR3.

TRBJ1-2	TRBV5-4	ASSDTGNYGYP
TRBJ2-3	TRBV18	ASSRGLAGDGATTDTQY
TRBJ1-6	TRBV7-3	ASSPGGGGSPLH
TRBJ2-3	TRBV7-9	ASSPGTSGGTDTQY
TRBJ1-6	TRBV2	ASRRESLRNSPLH
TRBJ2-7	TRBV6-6	ASRLRDSPYEQC
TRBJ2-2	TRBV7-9	SSSSGQGDTGELF
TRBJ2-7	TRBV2	ASSERGGGLAYEQY
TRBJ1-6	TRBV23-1	ASRLLPSTARRSYNSPLH
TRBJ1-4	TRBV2	ASSEEGQGEKLF
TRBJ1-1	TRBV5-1	ASSLSQGRGTEAF
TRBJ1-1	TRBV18	ASSPGWGPDTEAF
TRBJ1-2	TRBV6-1	ASRLGGSKLSYT
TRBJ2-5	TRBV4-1	ASSLFGQPQETQY
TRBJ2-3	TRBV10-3	AISESTGSTDTQY
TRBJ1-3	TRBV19	ASSTGTSGNTIY
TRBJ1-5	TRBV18	ASSTAGGNQPQH
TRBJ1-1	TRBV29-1	SVYRGGTEAF
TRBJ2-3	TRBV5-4	ASSLSQGGDTQY
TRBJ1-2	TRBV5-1	ASSLAFVGQAQVGANYGYT
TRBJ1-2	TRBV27	ASSLVSHSGEGYT
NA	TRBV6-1	ASSESGRVDEQY
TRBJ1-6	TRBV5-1	ASSQGLVNSPLH
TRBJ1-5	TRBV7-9	ASGAGNQPQH
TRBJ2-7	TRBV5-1	ASSSVPLYEQY
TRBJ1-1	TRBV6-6	ASSYSAVNTEAF
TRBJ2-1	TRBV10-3	AISEWGNANEQF
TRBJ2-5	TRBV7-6	ASSLLQFQETQY
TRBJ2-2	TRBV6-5	ASSLLEGDTGELF
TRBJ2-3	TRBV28	ASSSLGAEPVTDTQY
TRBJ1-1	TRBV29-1	SVEWGGGAEAF
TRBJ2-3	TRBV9	ASSKDGRLAELTSTDTQY
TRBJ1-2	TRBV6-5	ASSYRGTGRNYGYT
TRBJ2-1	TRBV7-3	ASSSGENSYNEQF
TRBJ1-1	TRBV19	ASRPLDRGGGTEAF
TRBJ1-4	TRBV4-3	ASSQERDRGTQKLF
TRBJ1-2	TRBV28	ASSFGGFYGYT
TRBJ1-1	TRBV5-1	ASSFPRGNRNTEAF
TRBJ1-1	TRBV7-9	ASSFLTGGGTEAF
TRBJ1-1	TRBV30	AWGHLNTEAF
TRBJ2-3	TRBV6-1	ASSETLNTDTQY
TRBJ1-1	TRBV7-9	AGDTEAF